This TCR beta chain stems from a study of cytomegalovirus exposure and HLA in healthy donors. The V and J ends lost 4 bases and 2 bases, in that order; junction bases with no gene match: 6. CDR1 and CDR2 from the germline V gene are SGHDT and YYEEEE. This CDR3 contains 15 residues. Remarks on this clone: Antigen specificity is unknown.

Broader study findings: Later on, an analysis showed TCR association rates differing by HLA locus, with DRB1 the most and HLA-C the fewest. The presence/absence work took it that sequencing depth was about the same across donors. TCR beta chain V- and J-gene trimming was linked, in a later analysis, to a missense variant in DCLRE1C. TRBV6-2, TRBV6-3 and some other V segments were unresolvable in 87-base-pair reads.

PCR used 60 Vbeta primers and 13 Jbeta primers. Sequenced by immunoSEQ multiplex PCR; TCRdb stores in-frame clones only, minus some. Here the sample spans around 110,000 clones, about four fifths being singletons. This clonotype was obtained from a man aged 25-40 years in good health and CMV-seropositive. Sequencing was carried out using PBMCs. The V gene is TRBV5-6, the J gene TRBJ2-3, with 8 bases aligning to TRBD2. The CDR3 DNA reads as TGTGCCAGCAGCGCAGGACTAGCCGACACAGATACGCAGTATTTT. This translates into CASSAGLADTDTQYF.